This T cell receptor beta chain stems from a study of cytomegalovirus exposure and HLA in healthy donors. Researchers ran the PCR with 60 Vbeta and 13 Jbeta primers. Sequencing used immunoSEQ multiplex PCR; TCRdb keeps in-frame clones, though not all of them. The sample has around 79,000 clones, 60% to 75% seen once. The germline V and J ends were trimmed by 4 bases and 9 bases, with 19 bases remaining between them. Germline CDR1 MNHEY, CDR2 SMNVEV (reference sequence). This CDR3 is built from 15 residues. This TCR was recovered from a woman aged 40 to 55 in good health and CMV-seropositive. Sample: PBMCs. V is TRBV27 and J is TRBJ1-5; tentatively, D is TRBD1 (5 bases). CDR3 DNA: TGTGCCAGCAGTTCACAATCGGGGGGAGTAAGGCCCCAGCATTTT. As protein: CASSSQSGGVRPQHF.